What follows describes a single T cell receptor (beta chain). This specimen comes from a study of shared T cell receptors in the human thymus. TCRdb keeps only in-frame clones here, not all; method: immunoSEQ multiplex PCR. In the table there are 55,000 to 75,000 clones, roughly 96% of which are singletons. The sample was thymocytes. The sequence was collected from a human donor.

For the CDR3, the DNA is TGTGCCAGCAGTACAAGATCGGGAGTCGTGTGTTTCTACGAGCAGTACTTC. Translated: CASSTRSGVVCFYEQYF. The chain couples TRBV5-5 to TRBJ2-7; TRBD2 is a possible D gene (6 bases). Per germline, CDR1 SGHKS and CDR2 YYEKEE (reference sequence). The ends were cut back, 5 bases at V and 3 bases at J, with 24 bases in the middle. CDR3 size: 17 residues.